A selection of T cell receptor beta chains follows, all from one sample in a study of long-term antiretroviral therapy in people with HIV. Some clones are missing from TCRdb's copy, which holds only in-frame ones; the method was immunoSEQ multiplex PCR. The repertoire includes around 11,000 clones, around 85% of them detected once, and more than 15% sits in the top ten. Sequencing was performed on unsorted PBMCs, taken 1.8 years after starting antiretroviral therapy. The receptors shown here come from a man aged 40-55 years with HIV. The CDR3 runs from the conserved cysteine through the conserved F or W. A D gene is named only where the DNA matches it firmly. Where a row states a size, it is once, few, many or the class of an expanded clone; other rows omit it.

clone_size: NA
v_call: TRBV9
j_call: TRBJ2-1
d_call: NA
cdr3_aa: CASSVGNFPPEQFF
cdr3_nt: TGTGCCAGCAGCGTAGGAAACTTTCCCCCTGAGCAGTTCTTC

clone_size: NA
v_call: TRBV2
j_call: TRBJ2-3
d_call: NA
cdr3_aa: CASSEFGRSHTDTQYF
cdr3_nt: TGTGCCAGCAGTGAATTTGGCAGGAGCCACACAGATACGCAGTATTTT

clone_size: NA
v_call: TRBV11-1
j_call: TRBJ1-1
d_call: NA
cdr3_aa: CASSLRHEAFF
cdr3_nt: TGTGCCAGCAGCTTACGACATGAAGCTTTCTTT

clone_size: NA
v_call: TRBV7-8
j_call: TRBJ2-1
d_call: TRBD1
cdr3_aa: CASSLVVLGTATDNEQFF
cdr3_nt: TGTGCCAGCAGCTTAGTTGTACTCGGGACAGCTACTGACAATGAGCAGTTCTTC

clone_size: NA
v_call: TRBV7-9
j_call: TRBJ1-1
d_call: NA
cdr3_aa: CASSLLMWYTEAFF
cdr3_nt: TGTGCCAGCAGTCTCCTTATGTGGTACACTGAAGCTTTCTTT

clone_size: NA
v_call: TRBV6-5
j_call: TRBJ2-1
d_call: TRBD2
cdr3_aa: CASSYSSGSLYEQFF
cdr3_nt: TGTGCCAGCAGTTACTCGAGCGGGAGTCTCTATGAGCAGTTCTTC

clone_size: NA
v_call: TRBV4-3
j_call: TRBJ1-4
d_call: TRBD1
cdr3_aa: CASSQKGASDEKLFF
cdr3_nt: TGCGCCAGCAGCCAAAAGGGGGCCTCCGATGAAAAACTGTTTTTT

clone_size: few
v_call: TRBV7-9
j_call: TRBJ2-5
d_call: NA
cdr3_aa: CASSAWGEETQYF
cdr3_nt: TGTGCCAGCAGCGCATGGGGGGAAGAGACCCAGTACTTC

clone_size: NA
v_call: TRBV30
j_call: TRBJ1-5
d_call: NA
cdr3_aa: CAWSVGAGGNNQPQHF
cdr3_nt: TGTGCCTGGAGTGTAGGGGCGGGTGGGAACAATCAGCCCCAGCATTTT

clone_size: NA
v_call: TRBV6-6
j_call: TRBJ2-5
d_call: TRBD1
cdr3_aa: CASRPTGSETQYF
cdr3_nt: TGTGCCAGCAGACCGACAGGGTCCGAGACCCAGTACTTC

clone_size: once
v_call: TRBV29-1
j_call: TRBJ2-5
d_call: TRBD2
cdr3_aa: CSVGTSGITPGETQYF
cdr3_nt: TGCAGCGTTGGGACTAGCGGGATCACGCCCGGAGAGACCCAGTACTTC

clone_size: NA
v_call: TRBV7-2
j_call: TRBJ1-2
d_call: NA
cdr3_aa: CASRLERRTDGYTF
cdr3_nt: TGTGCCAGCAGGTTGGAACGACGGACCGATGGCTACACCTTC

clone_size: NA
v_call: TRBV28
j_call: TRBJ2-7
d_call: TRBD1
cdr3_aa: CASSRSGTGVGEQYF
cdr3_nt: TGTGCCAGCAGTCGGTCCGGGACAGGGGTCGGCGAGCAGTACTTC

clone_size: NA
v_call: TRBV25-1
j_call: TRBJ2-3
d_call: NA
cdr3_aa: CASSVSSLSDTQYF
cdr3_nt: TGTGCCAGCAGTGTGTCTAGCCTCAGCGATACGCAGTATTTT

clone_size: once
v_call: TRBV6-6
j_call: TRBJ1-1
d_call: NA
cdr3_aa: CASSYSPSRVDAEAFF
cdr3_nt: TGTGCCAGCAGTTACTCACCCAGCAGGGTGGATGCTGAAGCTTTCTTT

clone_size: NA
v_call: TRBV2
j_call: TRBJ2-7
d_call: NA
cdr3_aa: CASSGNRDLYEQYF
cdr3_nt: TGTGCCAGCAGTGGAAACCGGGACCTCTACGAGCAGTACTTC

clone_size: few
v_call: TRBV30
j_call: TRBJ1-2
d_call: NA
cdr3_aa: CAWNWDIDGYTF
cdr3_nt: TGTGCCTGGAACTGGGACATCGATGGCTACACCTTC

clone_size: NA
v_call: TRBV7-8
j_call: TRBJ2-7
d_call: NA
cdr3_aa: CASSLLRPEQYF
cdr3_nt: TGTGCCAGCAGCTTACTCAGACCCGAGCAGTACTTC

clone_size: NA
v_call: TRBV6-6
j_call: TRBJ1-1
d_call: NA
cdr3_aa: CASSKVAGDGTEAFF
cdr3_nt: TGTGCCAGCAGTAAGGTGGCAGGGGATGGGACTGAAGCTTTCTTT

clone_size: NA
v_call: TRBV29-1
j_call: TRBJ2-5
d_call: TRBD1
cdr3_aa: CSVPTGQETQYF
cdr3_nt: TGCAGCGTCCCGACAGGGCAAGAGACCCAGTACTTC

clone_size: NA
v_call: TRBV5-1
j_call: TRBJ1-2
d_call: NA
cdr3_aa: CASSLGGRVERDGYTF
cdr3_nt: TGCGCCAGCAGCTTGGGGGGCAGGGTCGAGAGGGATGGCTACACCTTC

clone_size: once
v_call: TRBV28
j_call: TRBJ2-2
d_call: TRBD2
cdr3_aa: CASSLLTSGTGELFF
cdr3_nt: TGTGCCAGCAGTTTATTGACTAGCGGGACCGGGGAGCTGTTTTTT

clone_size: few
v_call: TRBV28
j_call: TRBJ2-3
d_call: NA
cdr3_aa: CATFTDTQYF
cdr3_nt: TGTGCCACCTTCACAGATACGCAGTATTTT

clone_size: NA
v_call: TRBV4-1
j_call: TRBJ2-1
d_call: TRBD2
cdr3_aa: CASSPNSGSAVGEQFF
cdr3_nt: TGCGCCAGCAGCCCCAATAGCGGGAGTGCTGTGGGTGAGCAGTTCTTC

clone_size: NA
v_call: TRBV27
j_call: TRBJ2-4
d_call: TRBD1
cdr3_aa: CASSFTGGNIQYF
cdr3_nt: TGTGCCAGCAGTTTTACAGGGGGAAACATTCAGTACTTC

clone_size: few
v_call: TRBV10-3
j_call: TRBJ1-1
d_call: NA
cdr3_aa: CAINEQGMNTEAFF
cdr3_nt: TGTGCCATCAATGAACAGGGTATGAACACTGAAGCTTTCTTT

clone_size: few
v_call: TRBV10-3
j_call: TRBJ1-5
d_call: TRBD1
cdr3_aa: CAISERQGPNQPQHF
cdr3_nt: TGTGCCATCAGTGAACGACAGGGGCCGAATCAGCCCCAGCATTTT

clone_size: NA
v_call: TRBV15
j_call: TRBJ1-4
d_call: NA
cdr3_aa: CATTSGATNEKLFF
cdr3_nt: TGTGCCACCACCTCAGGGGCAACTAATGAAAAACTGTTTTTT